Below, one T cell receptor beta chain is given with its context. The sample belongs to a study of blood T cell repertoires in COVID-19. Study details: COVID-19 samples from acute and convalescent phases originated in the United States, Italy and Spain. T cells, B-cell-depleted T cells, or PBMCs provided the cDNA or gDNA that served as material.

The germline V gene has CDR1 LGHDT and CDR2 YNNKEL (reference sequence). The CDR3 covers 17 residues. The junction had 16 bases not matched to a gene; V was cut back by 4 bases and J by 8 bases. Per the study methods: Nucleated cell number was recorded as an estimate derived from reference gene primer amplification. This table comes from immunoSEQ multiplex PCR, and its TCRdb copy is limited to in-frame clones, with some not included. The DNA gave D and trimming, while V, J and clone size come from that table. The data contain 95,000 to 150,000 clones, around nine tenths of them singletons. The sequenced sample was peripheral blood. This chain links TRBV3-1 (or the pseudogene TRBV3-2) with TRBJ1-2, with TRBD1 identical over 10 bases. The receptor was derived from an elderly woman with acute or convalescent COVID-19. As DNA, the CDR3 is TGTGCCAGCAGCCTCAAATGTGGGGGACAGGGGCCCCGCGGCTACACCTTC. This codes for CASSLKCGGQGPRGYTF.